A single sample is the source of the 17 T cell receptor beta chains below, sequenced in a study of siplizumab effects on memory and regulatory T cells. This table comes from immunoSEQ multiplex PCR, and its TCRdb copy is limited to in-frame clones, with some not included. The repertoire holds approximately 5,000 clones, with 45% to 50% as singletons. The authors cocultured the mixed lymphocyte reaction cells at 37 degrees C for about six days. For these TCRs, the target antigens are not known. Source material: CFSE-low (dividing) CD8+ T cells sorted from an allogeneic mixed lymphocyte reaction. These receptors came from a human donor in good health; the cells came from an allogeneic mixed lymphocyte reaction. Some clones in this sample may be carry-over from other donors' samples.

The chain employs TRBV6-1 and TRBJ2-5, with D possibly called TRBD1 or TRBD2 (6 bases each). Per the germline V gene, CDR1 is MNHNS and CDR2 is SASEGT. The length of the CDR3 is 13 residues. CDR3 nucleotides: TGTGAGGGAGGACAGACGGACCAAGAGACCCAGTACTTC. Encoded protein: CEGGQTDQETQYF.

CDR3: CATRDNLNTEAFF. The DNA of the CDR3 is TGTGCCACTCGGGACAACCTGAACACTGAAGCTTTCTTT. The V call is TRBV2, the J call TRBJ1-1; D is possibly TRBD1 (6 bases). CDR3 length equals 13 residues. The V end was cut by 10 bases, the J end by 0 bases, with 12 bases between. Per germline, CDR1 SNHLY and CDR2 FYNNEI.

The chain employs TRBV27 and TRBJ2-7; 8 bases line up with TRBD2. With 8 bases clipped from V and 3 bases from J, the junction kept 9 bases outside the gene matches. The CDR3 extends over 14 amino acids. In germline, CDR1 is MNHEY, CDR2 SMNVEV (reference sequence). In DNA, the CDR3 is TGTGCCAGCGGCCCCGGGGGGGCCTTCTACGAGCAGTACTTC. It specifies CASGPGGAFYEQYF.

The J gene is TRBJ1-5, the V gene TRBV5-1; D remains unclear. This CDR3 has 17 amino acids. Germline loops: CDR1 SGHRS, CDR2 YFSETQ. Deletions cut 2 bases from V and 2 bases from J, with 17 bases between. DNA of the CDR3: TGCGCCAGCAGCTTTCGTCGGAATGCTTTGGGCAATCAGCCCCAGCATTTT. It codes for CASSFRRNALGNQPQHF. The complete variable domain, with remaining parts taken from reference TRBV5-1 and TRBJ1-5, reads KAGVTQTPRYLIKTRGQQVTLSCSPISGHRSVSWYQQTPGQGLQFLFEYFSETQRNKGNFPGRFSGRQFSNSRSEMNVSTLELGDSALYLCASSFRRNALGNQPQHFGDGTRLSIL.

This clone was seen a handful of times. It is likely a read error: a sequence one base away is far more abundant. The gene calls are TRBV7-9 and TRBJ1-2, with D perhaps TRBD1 (5 bases). Germline CDR1 is SEHNR and CDR2 is FQNEAQ (reference sequence). Trimming shortened V by 5 bases and J by 8 bases, and 15 bases separated the two germline ends. The CDR3 extends over 13 amino acids. The CDR3 loop reads CASSRGGLRGYTF. Written as DNA, the CDR3 is TGTGCCAGCAGCCGCGGGGGGTTGCGGGGCTACACCTTC.

This clone was seen only a few times. This sequence joins TRBV5-6 and TRBJ1-5; TRBD1 agrees at 8 bases. This CDR3 contains 15 residues. The germline gives CDR1 SGHDT, CDR2 YYEEEE. V lost 2 bases and J lost 6; bases outside the gene matches: 7. DNA of the CDR3: TGTGCCAGCAGCTTACAGGTACAGGGGGGTCAGCCCCAGCATTTT. It translates to CASSLQVQGGQPQHF.

This clone counts as medium-sized. The chain carries TRBV27 and TRBJ2-1; TRBD1 agrees at 11 bases. This CDR3 spans 15 amino acids. From germline, CDR1 is MNHEY and CDR2 SMNVEV (reference sequence). Unmatched junction bases numbered 3, after V lost 4 bases and J lost 4 bases. The CDR3 DNA sequence: TGTGCCAGCAGTTCCGGGACAGGGGGTTACAATGAGCAGTTCTTC. This translates into CASSSGTGGYNEQFF.

This clone was picked up a small number of times. The chain recombines TRBV7-9 with TRBJ2-7, with D possibly matching TRBD2 (6 bases). Per germline, CDR1 SEHNR and CDR2 FQNEAQ (reference sequence). The CDR3 is 16 amino acids. V lost 5 bases to trimming and J lost 4 bases, with 21 bases between them. In nucleotides, the CDR3 is TGTGCCAGCAGCGACATTCGGGACGGAGGGGCATACGAGCAGTACTTC. The encoded protein is CASSDIRDGGAYEQYF. Full variable domain (rest looked up from reference TRBV7-9 and TRBJ2-7): DTGVSQNPRHKITKRGQNVTFRCDPISEHNRLYWYRQTLGQGPEFLTYFQNEAQLEKSRLLSDRFSAERPKGSFSTLEIQRTEQGDSAMYLCASSDIRDGGAYEQYFGPGTRLTVT.

This chain uses TRBV10-2 with TRBJ2-7, with D possibly TRBD1 on 5 matching bases. The germline CDR1 and CDR2 sequences are WSHSY and SAAADI. Trimming took off 6 bases at V and 3 bases at J, with 12 bases between the two ends. The CDR3 has 13 amino acids. The CDR3 bases are TGCGCCAGCAGAAGACAGTTGAACTACGAGCAGTACTTC. It yields the protein CASRRQLNYEQYF.

This clone was counted between two and nine times. The V and J genes are TRBV15 and TRBJ1-5; 8 positions agree with TRBD1. The ends lost 3 bases at V and 3 bases at J; junction bases unmatched: 4. The CDR3 is 15 residues long. Germline lookup yields CDR1 LNHNV and CDR2 YYDKDF (reference sequence). The CDR3 here is CATSRDRAPNQPQHF. The CDR3 bases are TGTGCCACCAGCAGGGACAGGGCCCCCAATCAGCCCCAGCATTTT.

This clone has only a few counts. The chain has TRBV19 and TRBJ2-3, with D possibly matching TRBD2 (5 bases). CDR3 length equals 16 residues. V lost 5 bases and J 6 bases, leaving 21 bases between the germline ends. Germline CDR1 is LNHDA and CDR2 is SQIVND (reference sequence). The CDR3 reads CASSASWGVGLDTQYF. In DNA, the CDR3 is TGTGCCAGTAGTGCCTCCTGGGGAGTCGGGTTGGATACGCAGTATTTT.

The sample holds one count of this clone. The chain combines TRBV7-2 with TRBJ2-1, with D unclear. V was cut by 6 bases and J by 4 bases, with 10 bases left in between. This CDR3 contains 13 residues. Germline V CDR1 and CDR2: SGHTA, FQGNSA. CDR3 amino acids: CASSLLAYNEQFF. The CDR3 DNA is TGTGCCAGCAGTTTATTAGCATACAATGAGCAGTTCTTC.

The chain carries TRBV6-5 and TRBJ2-7; 13 bases agree with TRBD2. Germline values: CDR1 MNHEY, CDR2 SVGAGI. J lost 3 bases, V lost 0 bases, and 2 bases had no gene match. The CDR3 is made up of 16 amino acids. The CDR3 sequence is CASSYSRTSGSYEQYF. CDR3 sequence (DNA): TGTGCCAGCAGTTACTCCCGGACTAGCGGGAGCTACGAGCAGTACTTC.

CDR3 DNA sequence: TGTGCCAGTAGCCCCACGGTGGCCTACGAGCAGTACTTC. It codes for CASSPTVAYEQYF. This sequence joins TRBV19 and TRBJ2-7, with D unresolved. V dropped 6 bases and J dropped 2 bases, with 11 bases sitting between them. Germline CDR1 reads LNHDA; CDR2 reads SQIVND (reference sequence). CDR3 length: 13 residues.

Judged by abundance, this clone is medium-sized (0.01 to 0.1%). V is TRBV9 and J is TRBJ2-7, with TRBD2 matching 9 bases. CDR3 size: 15 residues. V lost 0 bases and J lost 6; bases outside the gene matches: 7. Per germline, CDR1 SGDLS and CDR2 YYNGEE. The CDR3 DNA sequence: TGTGCCAGCAGCGTAGACGGGCTAGCGGGGTCCGAGCAGTACTTC. Its protein product is CASSVDGLAGSEQYF.

The chain carries TRBV7-9 and TRBJ2-5; D tentatively reads TRBD1 or TRBD2 (5 bases each). V shed 0 bases and J shed 2 bases, with 10 bases lying between them. The CDR3 is 15 residues long. Germline assignment: CDR1 SEHNR and CDR2 FQNEAQ (reference sequence). The CDR3 loop reads CASSLAAGSQETQYF. CDR3 in DNA: TGTGCCAGCAGCTTAGCAGCAGGGAGTCAAGAGACCCAGTACTTC.

This rearrangement joins TRBV7-5 to TRBJ2-7; the DNA was not used to check the table's D call, TRBD1. TRBV7-5 represents a pseudogene. The CDR3 is made up of 13 amino acids. The CDR3 region has the DNA TGTGCCAGCAGCCTGACATCTCCCTACGAGCAGTACTTC. This gives the protein CASSLTSPYEQYF.